This T cell receptor beta chain was profiled in a study of OX40 agonist ivuxolimab in advanced cancers. Trimming left V 7 bases short and J 7 bases short, with 10 bases between. The CDR3 is 11 amino acids. CDR1 is MGHDK and CDR2 is SYGVNS in the germline V gene. The protocol was immunoSEQ multiplex PCR, while the TCRdb copy is restricted to in-frame clones and leaves out a portion. The data contain over 40,000 clones, about 83% of them singletons. Remarks on this clone: Its target is unknown.

Study outcomes and limitations: Antigen specificity of clonally expanded peripheral T cells was not established.

Sequences were derived from CD4+ or CD8+ T cells sorted from blood, sampled in a trial of the OX40 agonist ivuxolimab. The sequence came from an adult with an advanced solid tumor such as melanoma, head and neck, liver or kidney cancer. This chain uses TRBV25-1 with TRBJ1-1; D gene ambiguous. CDR3 nucleotides: TGTGCCAGCAAGCGAACGAGTGAAGCTTTCTTT. This gives the protein CASKRTSEAFF.